The T cell receptor beta chain described here comes from a study of CD8 T cells in ankylosing spondylitis. About this clonotype itself: Its matching antigen is unknown. This may be a read error: a much more frequent sequence differs by one nucleotide.

TCRdb analysed the 5' RACE reads with MiXCR anew, one entry per CDR3 protein. The sample includes under 300,000 distinct CDR3 sequences, about 10% of them seen just once. Study-wide findings and caveats: Within peripheral blood, clones linked to disease were CD8+ and relatively rare. Significantly higher representation of disease-linked clones was reported for matched ankylosing spondylitis synovial fluid.

The V end was cut by 3 bases, the J end by 5 bases, with 8 bases between. The CDR3 covers 13 residues. Germline V gene lookup returns CDR1 LNHDA and CDR2 SQIVND (reference sequence). The clonotype comes from a male donor with ankylosing spondylitis or in good health (not recorded which). The chain uses TRBV19 and TRBJ2-1; maybe TRBD2 (6 bases). The sequenced sample consisted of blood, either unsorted or a sorted T cell fraction (not recorded which). Here the CDR3 reads CASSIGGNNEQFF. The CDR3 DNA reads TGTGCCAGTAGTATTGGAGGGAACAATGAGCAGTTCTTC.